This T cell receptor (beta chain) was captured by sequencing in a study of shared clonotypes between healthy human individuals. This table comes from immunoSEQ multiplex PCR, and its TCRdb copy is limited to in-frame clones, with some not included. This sample has some 2.1 million clones; over 85% occur once, and the top ten carry 0.13%. The sample comprised naive CD4+ T cells sorted from blood. Specified subset: CD45RA+ positively selected. The receptor comes from a man aged 18 to 29 in good health.

The CDR3 DNA follows: TGTGCCAGCAGTTTTTGGGGTGACTCCTACGAGCAGTACTTC. Its protein is CASSFWGDSYEQYF. This chain joins TRBV27 and TRBJ2-7; no clear D gene. Per the germline V gene, CDR1 is MNHEY and CDR2 is SMNVEV (reference sequence). Trimming removed 3 bases at V and 0 bases at J, with 9 bases between. This CDR3 has 14 residues.